In this sample, the clone carrying this T cell receptor beta chain turned up once. The germline gene is not matched at one end of the junction; a read error may be the cause. The record originates from a study of blood T cell repertoires in COVID-19. Original processing methods: By means of reference gene primer amplification, nucleated cell counts were estimated. Assay used: immunoSEQ multiplex PCR; TCRdb lists only in-frame clones, some missing. V, J and clone size reflect that table, while D and trimming were determined from the DNA. This repertoire shows 200,000 to 300,000 clones, roughly 82% found once; its top ten account for 2% to 2.5%. The length of the CDR3 is 14 residues. Germline CDR1 reads SQVTM; CDR2 reads ANQGSEA.

This receptor was identified in a man aged 35 to 55 who had recovered from COVID-19. The sequencing sample was made of peripheral blood. J is TRBJ1-2 and V is TRBV29-1; D gene uncertain. As DNA, the CDR3 is TGCAGCGTGGGAGCGGATCCCAAGTTCCCAGGACGCCTCTTC. Translating gives CSVGADPKFPGRLF.